A single sample is the source of the 29 T cell receptor beta chains below, sequenced in a study of regulatory T cells in long-lasting Graves disease. Regarding time point: newly diagnosed GD, antithyroid drugs for less than 3 months. PBMC-derived RNA was used for the TCR library. Researchers made TCR beta libraries by using iRepertoire HTBI primers and running Arm-PCR on CDR3 regions. TCRdb re-derived calls from the multiplex PCR reads in MiXCR, one entry per CDR3 protein. This table has 530,000 or so distinct CDR3 sequences, 13% appearing once. The sample was also linked to a second study, of T cells in Graves' hyperthyroidism and ophthalmopathy.

Sequenced material: peripheral blood mononuclear cells (PBMCs), taken at new diagnosis, from a patient treated with antithyroid drugs. These receptors were collected from a man aged 25 to 40 with Graves disease.

This clonotype was seen ten or more times. The chain joins TRBV5-1 to TRBJ2-3; 8 bases are shared with TRBD1. The J segment lost 4 bases and the V segment lost 4 bases, leaving 20 bases of the junction unmatched. The CDR3 runs to 19 residues. Germline V gene data show CDR1 as SGHRS and CDR2 as YFSETQ. The CDR3 DNA reads TGCGCCAGCAGCAAGACAGGGGCTCCGGACATCGTATCATCAGATACGCAGTATTTT. The encoded protein is CASSKTGAPDIVSSDTQYF.

This clonotype was counted at least ten times. This chain joins TRBV20-1 and TRBJ2-3, with TRBD2 matching over 9 bases. The V and J ends lost 7 bases and 2 bases, in that order; junction bases with no gene match: 7. Germline V gene lookup returns CDR1 DFQATT and CDR2 SNEGSKA (reference sequence). This CDR3 is 14 amino acids long. CDR3 coding DNA: TGCAGTGGCCTTAGCGGGAGTATCACAGATACGCAGTATTTT. This codes for CSGLSGSITDTQYF.

The chain recombines TRBV27 with TRBJ2-4; TRBD2 might be the D (5 bases). CDR3 length: 15 residues. The V gene's germline CDR1 is MNHEY and CDR2 SMNVEV (reference sequence). The germline V and J ends were trimmed by 9 bases and 0 bases, with 15 bases remaining between them. The CDR3 here is CASPGIKLAKNIQYF. The CDR3 DNA is TGTGCCAGTCCGGGGATAAAATTAGCCAAAAACATTCAGTACTTC.

The chain recombines TRBV10-3 with TRBJ2-1, with a possible D match to TRBD1 (6 bases). The ends were cut back, 8 bases at V and 10 bases at J, with 12 bases in the middle. Germline CDR1 ENHRY, CDR2 SYGVKD. This CDR3 has 11 residues. DNA for the CDR3: TGTGCCATCGGGGTTGACAGGGAGCAGTTCTTC. It codes for CAIGVDREQFF.

This clonotype was counted ten times or more. J is TRBJ2-1 and V is TRBV6-1, with D maybe TRBD2 (6 bases). V lost 5 bases to trimming and J lost 9 bases, with 20 bases between them. Germline V CDR1 and CDR2: MNHNS, SASEGT. CDR3 length equals 15 residues. CDR3 protein: CASSRTRGLSSEQFF. The DNA for the CDR3 is TGTGCCAGCAGTAGAACGAGGGGACTCTCCTCTGAGCAGTTCTTC.

This clonotype occurred many times. The chain couples TRBV5-1 to TRBJ2-5; TRBD1 agrees at 7 bases. The V and J ends lost 8 bases and 5 bases, in that order; junction bases with no gene match: 6. The CDR3 is 12 amino acids. Germline V CDR1 and CDR2: SGHRS, YFSETQ. The CDR3 DNA sequence: TGCGCCAGTAGACAGGGCCGGGAGACCCAGTACTTC. It encodes CASRQGRETQYF.

Only a few counts were recorded for this clonotype. The V gene is TRBV30, the J gene TRBJ2-5, with unresolved D. This CDR3 spans 13 amino acids. V dropped 4 bases and J dropped 2 bases, with 11 bases sitting between them. Germline V CDR1 and CDR2: GTSNPN, SVGIG (reference sequence). The CDR3 coding sequence is TGTGCCTGGACCCTAGACACTCAAGAGACCCAGTACTTC. Translated: CAWTLDTQETQYF.

Note on this clonotype: A read error may be the cause here, since a much bigger clone is one base away. The genes are TRBV27 and TRBJ2-1, with 7 bases lining up with TRBD1. Near its end, the DNA agrees better with TRBJ2-5, so the J call may be wrong. CDR1 and CDR2 from the germline V gene are MNHEY and SMNVEV (reference sequence). The CDR3 runs 14 residues. The CDR3 sequence is CVSSQTGVVETQYF. The DNA of the CDR3 is TGTGTCAGCAGCCAAACAGGGGTCGTGGAGACCCAGTACTTC.

The rearrangement links TRBV12-5 to TRBJ2-7, with D maybe TRBD1 (6 bases). The V end was cut by 2 bases, the J end by 1 base, with 21 bases between. The CDR3 spans 18 residues. Germline V gives CDR1 LGHNT, CDR2 FRNRAP. This CDR3 is CASGLRRLAGDTSYEQYF. The CDR3 nucleotides read TGTGCTAGTGGTTTGAGGCGGTTGGCAGGGGATACGTCCTACGAGCAGTACTTC.

This clonotype was counted between two and nine times. This sequence joins TRBV19 and TRBJ1-5; D remains ambiguous. Germline-derived CDR1 and CDR2 are LNHDA and SQIVND (reference sequence). This CDR3 is built from 15 residues. V was trimmed by 6 bases and J by 2 bases, leaving 14 bases between them. The CDR3 region has the DNA TGTGCCAGTAGCCCCGGCGGAAAGGGCAATCAGCCCCAGCATTTT. Translated: CASSPGGKGNQPQHF.

This clonotype was seen at least ten times. The chain joins TRBV7-2 to TRBJ2-7; the D is unclear. Looked up from germline, CDR1 is SGHTA and CDR2 is FQGNSA. The CDR3 has 11 residues. V was cut by 7 bases and J by 1 base, with 5 bases left in between. For the CDR3, the DNA is TGTGCCAGCACCACTTCCTACGAGCAGTACTTC. Residues: CASTTSYEQYF.

At least ten counts were recorded for this clonotype. V is TRBV5-1 and J is TRBJ2-7, with 7 bases that match TRBD2. Germline CDR1 SGHRS, CDR2 YFSETQ. The ends lost 7 bases at V and 0 bases at J; junction bases unmatched: 7. The CDR3 spans 14 residues. CDR3 coding DNA: TGCGCCAGCGGGAGGGCCGGGGGCTCCTACGAGCAGTACTTC. Translated, it gives CASGRAGGSYEQYF.

This clonotype was detected only a few times. The rearrangement links TRBV5-4 to TRBJ2-1, with D hard to call. Germline lookup yields CDR1 SGHNT and CDR2 YYREEE (reference sequence). The ends were cut back, 0 bases at V and 2 bases at J, with 9 bases in the middle. CDR3 size: 15 residues. CDR3 sequence (DNA): TGTGCCAGCAGCTTGGGCGGACCAGCCTACAATGAGCAGTTCTTC. This sequence encodes CASSLGGPAYNEQFF.

This clonotype came up many times. The chain uses TRBV20-1 and TRBJ1-5, with D uncertain. CDR1 is DFQATT and CDR2 is SNEGSKA in the germline V gene (reference sequence). The CDR3 totals 16 residues. V was pared by 3 bases and J by 0 bases, with 15 bases between. In DNA form, the CDR3 reads TGCAGTGCTAGTTTCCCGAGTTCCAATAGCAATCAGCCCCAGCATTTT. Amino acids: CSASFPSSNSNQPQHF.

This clonotype was observed a few times. The rearrangement links TRBV12-3 or TRBV12-4 to TRBJ1-2; D is ambiguous. The V gene lost 1 base and the J gene lost 6 bases, with 9 bases spanning the gap. The CDR3 runs to 13 residues. CDR3: CASSLVQGNGYTF. CDR3 in DNA: TGTGCCAGCAGTTTAGTCCAAGGGAATGGCTACACCTTC.

This clonotype was seen many times. The chain links TRBV5-1 to TRBJ2-3; D is ambiguous. Germline values: CDR1 SGHRS, CDR2 YFSETQ. Trimming shortened V by 0 bases and J by 0 bases, and 14 bases separated the two germline ends. The CDR3 length is 17 residues. The CDR3 nucleotides are TGCGCCAGCAGCTTGGCGGCAGCTAGTTTTAGCACAGATACGCAGTATTTT. Translation: CASSLAAASFSTDTQYF. The full variable domain, in which reference TRBV5-1 and TRBJ2-3 provide the parts outside the CDR3, is KAGVTQTPRYLIKTRGQQVTLSCSPISGHRSVSWYQQTPGQGLQFLFEYFSETQRNKGNFPGRFSGRQFSNSRSEMNVSTLELGDSALYLCASSLAAASFSTDTQYFGPGTRLTVL.

This clonotype showed up just a few times. This likely reflects a read error, since a far larger clone is one base away. The rearrangement joins TRBV28 to TRBJ2-1; D might be TRBD1 (6 bases). The J call may not be correct, given that the DNA end is closer to TRBJ2-5. CDR3 size: 15 residues. The germline gives CDR1 MDHEN, CDR2 SYDVKM. DNA for the CDR3: TGTGCCAGCAGTTTACTCCACGCAGGGGAAGAGACCCAGTACTTC. Translating gives CASSLLHAGEETQYF.

In its sample, this clonotype was seen many times. The J gene is TRBJ2-7, the V gene TRBV18; D not certain. The length of the CDR3 is 14 residues. Germline V gene sequence: CDR1 KGHSH, CDR2 LQKENI. The V end was cut by 5 bases, the J end by 6 bases, with 17 bases between. CDR3 coding DNA: TGTGCCAGCTCAGGCAGGTTGGTTCCTCCCGAGCAGTACTTC. It is translated as CASSGRLVPPEQYF.

This clonotype was detected ten times or more. The chain links TRBV30 to TRBJ1-2; D is ambiguous. Trimming pared 8 bases from V and 7 bases from J, leaving 14 bases between. Germline loops: CDR1 GTSNPN, CDR2 SVGIG (reference sequence). The CDR3 is 11 amino acids. The CDR3 nucleotides are TGTGCCACTCCAAAGGGTCTTGGCTACACCTTC. It encodes CATPKGLGYTF.

Concerning this clonotype itself: A read error is possible here, since a much larger clone lies one base away. V usage is TRBV6-5 and J usage is TRBJ1-1; the D is unclear. The V and J ends lost 2 bases and 2 bases respectively, with 6 bases between them. In germline, CDR1 is MNHEY, CDR2 SVGAGI. The CDR3 contains 13 residues. CDR3 coding DNA: TGTGCCAGCAGTTACCGGACTAACACTGAAGCTTTCTTT. Protein product: CASSYRTNTEAFF.

This clonotype was picked up many times. The chain combines TRBV2 with TRBJ2-7; 7 nucleotides align to TRBD2. Trimming cost V 0 bases and J 0 bases; bases outside gene matches: 5. CDR3 length equals 16 residues. Germline CDR1 and CDR2: SNHLY and FYNNEI. CDR3 loop: CASSEARLAASYEQYF. CDR3 in DNA: TGTGCCAGCAGTGAAGCGAGACTAGCTGCCTCCTACGAGCAGTACTTC.

In its sample, this clonotype was seen many times. This chain connects TRBV12-3 or TRBV12-4 to TRBJ2-3; 7 bases map to TRBD2. The trim removed 3 bases at V and 3 bases at J, leaving 6 bases unmatched. The CDR3 runs to 15 residues. Written as DNA, the CDR3 is TGTGCCAGCAGTTTCGCGGGAGTCAGGACAGATACGCAGTATTTT. The encoded protein is CASSFAGVRTDTQYF.

With respect to this clonotype: A far larger clone is a single base away, which makes a read error likely. The rearrangement links TRBV30 to TRBJ2-1; D remains unclear. The J call is doubtful: the DNA matches TRBJ2-5 better. This CDR3 contains 12 residues. CDR1 GTSNPN and CDR2 SVGIG come from the germline V gene (reference sequence). The CDR3 nucleotides are TGTGCCTGGGGTACTTCTAAAGAGACCCAGTACTTC. Its translation: CAWGTSKETQYF.

V is TRBV6-1 and J is TRBJ2-6, with 7 bases that match TRBD2. Per the germline V gene, CDR1 is MNHNS and CDR2 is SASEGT. Germline trimming cut 6 bases from V and 9 bases from J; bases unmatched to any gene: 8. The CDR3 runs to 14 residues. The CDR3 protein is CASSDGTKGNVLTF. In DNA, the CDR3 is TGTGCCAGCAGCGACGGGACTAAGGGCAACGTCCTGACTTTC.

V and J are TRBV20-1 and TRBJ1-5; 8 nucleotides line up with TRBD1. This CDR3 has 15 residues. The J segment lost 2 bases and the V segment lost 7 bases, leaving 10 bases of the junction unmatched. Germline-derived CDR1 and CDR2 are DFQATT and SNEGSKA (reference sequence). For the CDR3, the DNA is TGCAGTGGGCAGGGGGCTAGTATGGGCAATCAGCCCCAGCATTTT. Its protein is CSGQGASMGNQPQHF.

V is TRBV5-1 and J is TRBJ2-2, with D perhaps assigned TRBD1 or TRBD2 (5 bases each). Germline CDR1 SGHRS, CDR2 YFSETQ. The CDR3 is 16 amino acids. Trimming left V 0 bases short and J 2 bases short, with 11 bases between. The CDR3 sequence: CASSLAGPTNTGELFF. The CDR3 DNA sequence: TGCGCCAGCAGCTTGGCGGGGCCGACCAACACCGGGGAGCTGTTTTTT.

The chain uses TRBV27 and TRBJ2-1, with TRBD1 as a possible D gene (6 bases). Germline CDR1 MNHEY, CDR2 SMNVEV (reference sequence). Trimming took 8 bases from V and 8 from J, leaving 16 bases between them. The CDR3 covers 13 residues. This CDR3 reads CASRTALIDEQFF. Written as DNA, the CDR3 is TGTGCCAGCCGGACAGCCTTAATCGATGAGCAGTTCTTC.

This clonotype came up many times. The rearrangement uses TRBV9 and TRBJ2-7; a possible D gene is TRBD1 (5 bases). The CDR3 loop spans 13 amino acids. Germline assignment: CDR1 SGDLS and CDR2 YYNGEE. Between the trimmed V and J ends, which lost 7 bases and 3 bases, there was a span of 14 bases. The CDR3 reads CASSKGHGYEQYF. CDR3 DNA: TGTGCCAGCTCTAAGGGGCATGGCTACGAGCAGTACTTC.

This chain connects TRBV24-1 to TRBJ2-5; tentative D call: TRBD2 (6 bases). Germline CDR1 is KGHDR and CDR2 is SFDVKD. The germline V and J ends were trimmed by 3 bases and 4 bases, with 14 bases remaining between them. The CDR3 consists of 15 residues. The DNA for the CDR3 is TGTGCCACCAGTGATCCTAAAGTCGGGGGAGAGACCCAGTACTTC. As protein: CATSDPKVGGETQYF.